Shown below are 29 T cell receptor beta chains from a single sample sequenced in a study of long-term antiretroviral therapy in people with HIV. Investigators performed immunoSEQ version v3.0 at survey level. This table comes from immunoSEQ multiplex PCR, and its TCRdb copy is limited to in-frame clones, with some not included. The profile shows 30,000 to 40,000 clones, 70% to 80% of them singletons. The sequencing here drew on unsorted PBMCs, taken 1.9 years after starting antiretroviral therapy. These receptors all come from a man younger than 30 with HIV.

The CDR3 region is CASSLGVGDEQYV. As DNA, the CDR3 is TGTGCCAGCAGCTTAGGCGTGGGGGACGAGCAGTACGTC. The rearrangement links TRBV7-6 to TRBJ2-7; perhaps D is TRBD1 or TRBD2 (5 bases each). Germline CDR1 is SGHVS and CDR2 is FNYEAQ. The CDR3 spans 13 residues. Trimming cost V 1 base and J 5 bases, with 9 bases left between them.

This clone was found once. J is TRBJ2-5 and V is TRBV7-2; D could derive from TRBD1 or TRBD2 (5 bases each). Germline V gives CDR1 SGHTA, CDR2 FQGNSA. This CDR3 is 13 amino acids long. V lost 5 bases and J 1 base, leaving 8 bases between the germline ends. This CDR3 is CASSRGLQETQYF. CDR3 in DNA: TGTGCCAGCAGCCGGGGCCTCCAAGAGACCCAGTACTTC. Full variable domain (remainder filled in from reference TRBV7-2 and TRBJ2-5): GAGVSQSPSNKVTEKGKDVELRCDPISGHTALYWYRQSLGQGLEFLIYFQGNSAPDKSGLPSDRFSAERTGGSVSTLTIQRTQQEDSAVYLCASSRGLQETQYFGPGTRLLVL.

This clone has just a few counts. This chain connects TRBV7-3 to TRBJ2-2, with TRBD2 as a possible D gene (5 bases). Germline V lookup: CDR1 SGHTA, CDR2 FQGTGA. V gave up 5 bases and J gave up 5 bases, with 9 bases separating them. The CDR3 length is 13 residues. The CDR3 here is CASSTLGTGELFF. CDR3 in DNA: TGTGCCAGCAGCACACTAGGTACCGGGGAGCTGTTTTTT.

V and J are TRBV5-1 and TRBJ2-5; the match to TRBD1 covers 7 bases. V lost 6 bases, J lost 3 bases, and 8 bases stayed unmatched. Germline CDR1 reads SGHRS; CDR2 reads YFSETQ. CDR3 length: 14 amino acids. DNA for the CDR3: TGCGCCAGCAATAGGGGACAGAGGGAAGAGACCCAGTACTTC. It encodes CASNRGQREETQYF.

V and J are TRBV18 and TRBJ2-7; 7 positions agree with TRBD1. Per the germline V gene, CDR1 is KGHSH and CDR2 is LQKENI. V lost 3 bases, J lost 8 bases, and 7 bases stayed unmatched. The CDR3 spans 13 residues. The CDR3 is CASSPETGFKQYV. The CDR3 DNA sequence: TGTGCCAGCTCACCGGAGACAGGGTTCAAGCAGTACGTC.

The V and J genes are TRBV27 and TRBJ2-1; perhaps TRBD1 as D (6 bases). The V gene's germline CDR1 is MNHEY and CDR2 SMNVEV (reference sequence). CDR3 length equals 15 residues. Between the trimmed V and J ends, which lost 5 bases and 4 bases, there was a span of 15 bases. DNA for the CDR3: TGTGCCAGCAGTCCCGGGACACTAACTTACAATGAGCAGTTCTTC. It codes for CASSPGTLTYNEQFF.

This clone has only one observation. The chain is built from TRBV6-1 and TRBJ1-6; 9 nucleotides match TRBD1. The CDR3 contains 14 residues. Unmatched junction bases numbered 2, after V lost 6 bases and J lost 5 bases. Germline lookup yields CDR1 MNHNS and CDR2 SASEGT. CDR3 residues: CASSWTGDNSPLHF. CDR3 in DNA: TGTGCCAGCAGCTGGACAGGGGATAATTCACCCCTCCACTTT.

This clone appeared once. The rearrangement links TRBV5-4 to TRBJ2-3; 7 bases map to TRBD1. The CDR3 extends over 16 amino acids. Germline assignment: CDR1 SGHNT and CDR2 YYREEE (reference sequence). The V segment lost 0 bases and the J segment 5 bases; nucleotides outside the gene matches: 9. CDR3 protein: CASSLEGQNILDTQYF. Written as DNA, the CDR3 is TGTGCCAGCAGCTTGGAGGGACAGAATATTTTAGATACGCAGTATTTT.

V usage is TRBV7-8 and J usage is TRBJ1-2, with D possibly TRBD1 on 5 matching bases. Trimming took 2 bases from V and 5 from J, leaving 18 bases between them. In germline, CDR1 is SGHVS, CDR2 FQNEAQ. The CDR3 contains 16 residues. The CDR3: CASSLPGTPGTYGYTF. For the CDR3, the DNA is TGTGCCAGCAGCTTACCCGGGACGCCTGGAACTTATGGCTACACCTTC. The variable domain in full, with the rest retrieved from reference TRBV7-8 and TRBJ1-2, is GAGVSQSPRYKVAKRGQDVALRCDPISGHVSLFWYQQALGQGPEFLTYFQNEAQLDKSGLPSDRFFAERPEGSVSTLKIQRTQQEDSAVYLCASSLPGTPGTYGYTFGSGTRLTVV.

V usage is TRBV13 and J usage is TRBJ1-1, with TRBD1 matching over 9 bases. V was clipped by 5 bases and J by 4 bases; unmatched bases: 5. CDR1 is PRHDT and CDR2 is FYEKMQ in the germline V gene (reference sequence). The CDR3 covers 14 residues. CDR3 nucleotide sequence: TGTGCCAGCAGCAGGGACAGGGAAGGCACTGAAGCTTTCTTT. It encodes CASSRDREGTEAFF. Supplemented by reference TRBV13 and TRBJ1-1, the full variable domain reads AAGVIQSPRHLIKEKRETATLKCYPIPRHDTVYWYQQGPGQDPQFLISFYEKMQSDKGSIPDRFSAQQFSDYHSELNMSSLELGDSALYFCASSRDREGTEAFFGQGTRLTVV.

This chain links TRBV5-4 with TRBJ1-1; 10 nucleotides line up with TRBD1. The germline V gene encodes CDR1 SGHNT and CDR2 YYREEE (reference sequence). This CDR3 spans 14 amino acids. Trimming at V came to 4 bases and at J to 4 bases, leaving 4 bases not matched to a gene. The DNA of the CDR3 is TGTGCCAGCAGCGAAGGACAGGGGGGCACTGAAGCTTTCTTT. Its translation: CASSEGQGGTEAFF.

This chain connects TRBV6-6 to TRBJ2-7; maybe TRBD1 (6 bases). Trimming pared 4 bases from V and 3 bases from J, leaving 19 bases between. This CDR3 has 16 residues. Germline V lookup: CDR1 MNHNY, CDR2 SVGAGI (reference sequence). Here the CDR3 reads CASSLGRDTIYYEQYV. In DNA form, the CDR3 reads TGTGCCAGCAGTTTGGGAAGGGACACTATCTACTACGAGCAGTACGTC.

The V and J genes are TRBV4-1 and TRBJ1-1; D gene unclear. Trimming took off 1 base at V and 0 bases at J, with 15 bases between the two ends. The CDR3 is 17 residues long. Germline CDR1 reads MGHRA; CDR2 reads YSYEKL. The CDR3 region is CASSQAPLAAMNTEAFF. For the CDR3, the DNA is TGCGCCAGCAGCCAAGCACCGTTGGCAGCCATGAACACTGAAGCTTTCTTT.

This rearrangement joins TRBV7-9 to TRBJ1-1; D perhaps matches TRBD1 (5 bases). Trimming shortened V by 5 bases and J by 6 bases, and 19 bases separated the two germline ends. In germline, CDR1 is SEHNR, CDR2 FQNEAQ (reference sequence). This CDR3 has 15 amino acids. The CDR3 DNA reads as TGTGCCAGCAGCACCCGCCACCCCCGACAGCCTGAAGCTTTCTTT. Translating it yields CASSTRHPRQPEAFF.

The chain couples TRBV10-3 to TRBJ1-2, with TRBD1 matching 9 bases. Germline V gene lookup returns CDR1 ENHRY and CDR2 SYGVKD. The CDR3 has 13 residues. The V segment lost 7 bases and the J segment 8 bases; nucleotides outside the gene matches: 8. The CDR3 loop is CAIKDRGREGYTF. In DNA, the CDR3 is TGTGCCATCAAGGACAGGGGAAGAGAAGGCTACACCTTC.

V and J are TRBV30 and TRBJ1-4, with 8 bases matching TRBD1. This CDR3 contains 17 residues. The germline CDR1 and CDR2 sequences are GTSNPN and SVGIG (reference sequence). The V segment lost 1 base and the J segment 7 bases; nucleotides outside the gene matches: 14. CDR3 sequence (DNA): TGTGCCTGGAGTGGAGGACAGGGAACGACCCTGGGTGAAAAACTGTTTTTT. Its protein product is CAWSGGQGTTLGEKLFF.

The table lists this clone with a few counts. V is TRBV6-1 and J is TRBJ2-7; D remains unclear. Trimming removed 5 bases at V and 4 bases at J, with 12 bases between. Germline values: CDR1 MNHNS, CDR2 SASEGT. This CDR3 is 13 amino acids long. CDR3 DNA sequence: TGTGCCAGCAGTAGAGATAACCGTTACGAGCAGTACGTC. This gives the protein CASSRDNRYEQYV.

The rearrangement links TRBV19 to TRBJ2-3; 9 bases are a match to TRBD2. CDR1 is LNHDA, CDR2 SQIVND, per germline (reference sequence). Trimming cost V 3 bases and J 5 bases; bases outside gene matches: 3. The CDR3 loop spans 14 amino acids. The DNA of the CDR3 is TGTGCCAGTAGTATCGGCGGGGGGGAAGATACGCAGTATTTT. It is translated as CASSIGGGEDTQYF.

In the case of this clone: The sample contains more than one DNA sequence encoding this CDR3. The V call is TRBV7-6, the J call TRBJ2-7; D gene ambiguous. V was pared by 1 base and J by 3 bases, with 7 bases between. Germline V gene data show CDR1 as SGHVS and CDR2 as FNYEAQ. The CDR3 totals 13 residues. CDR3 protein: CASSLGPNYEQYV. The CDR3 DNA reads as TGTGCCAGCAGCTTAGGACCGAACTACGAGCAGTACGTC.

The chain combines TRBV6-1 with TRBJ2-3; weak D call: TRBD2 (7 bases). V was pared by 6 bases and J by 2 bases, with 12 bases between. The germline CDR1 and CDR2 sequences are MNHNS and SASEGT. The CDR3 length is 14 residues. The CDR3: CASSAGGPTDTQYF. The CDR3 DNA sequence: TGTGCCAGCAGCGCCGGGGGGCCCACAGATACGCAGTATTTT.

The CDR3 protein is CASSVFSGFTDTQYF. Here the CDR3 DNA reads TGTGCCAGCAGTGTATTTAGCGGATTCACAGATACGCAGTATTTT. The chain recombines TRBV25-1 with TRBJ2-3, with D maybe TRBD2 (6 bases). The CDR3 length is 15 residues. Germline CDR1 is MGHDK and CDR2 is SYGVNS. V lost 4 bases and J lost 2, with 13 bases in between.

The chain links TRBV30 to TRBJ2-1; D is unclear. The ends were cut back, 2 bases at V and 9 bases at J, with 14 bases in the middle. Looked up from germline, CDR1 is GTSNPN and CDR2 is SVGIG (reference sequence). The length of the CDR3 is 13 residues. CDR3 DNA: TGTGCCTGGAGTTCCTTAGATTCCATTGAGCAGTTCTTC. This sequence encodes CAWSSLDSIEQFF.

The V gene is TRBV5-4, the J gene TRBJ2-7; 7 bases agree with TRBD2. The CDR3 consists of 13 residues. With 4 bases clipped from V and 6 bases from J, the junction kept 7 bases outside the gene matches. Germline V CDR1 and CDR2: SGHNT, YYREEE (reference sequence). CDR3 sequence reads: CASSLKGGSEQYF. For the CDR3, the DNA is TGTGCCAGCAGCCTGAAGGGAGGGAGCGAGCAGTACTTC.

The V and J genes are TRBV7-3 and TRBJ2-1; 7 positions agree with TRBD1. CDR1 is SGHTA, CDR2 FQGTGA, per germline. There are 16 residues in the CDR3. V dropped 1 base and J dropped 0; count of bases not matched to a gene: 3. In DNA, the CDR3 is TGTGCCAGCAGCTTAAGAGGGGGCAGCTCCTACAATGAGCAGTTCTTC. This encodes CASSLRGGSSYNEQFF.

CDR3 protein: CASSDQARNGALHF. The DNA for the CDR3 is TGTGCCAGCAGTGATCAGGCCCGCAATGGGGCCCTCCACTTT. V gene TRBV2 combines with J gene TRBJ1-6; D is undetermined. The ends were cut back, 3 bases at V and 14 bases at J, with 17 bases in the middle. Germline V CDR1 and CDR2: SNHLY, FYNNEI. The length of the CDR3 is 14 residues.

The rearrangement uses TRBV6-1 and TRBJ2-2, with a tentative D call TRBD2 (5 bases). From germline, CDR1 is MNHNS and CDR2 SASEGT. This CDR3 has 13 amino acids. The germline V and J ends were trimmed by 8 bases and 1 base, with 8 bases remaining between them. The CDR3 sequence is CASEGLNTGELFF. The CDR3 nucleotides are TGTGCCAGCGAAGGACTGAACACCGGGGAGCTGTTTTTT.

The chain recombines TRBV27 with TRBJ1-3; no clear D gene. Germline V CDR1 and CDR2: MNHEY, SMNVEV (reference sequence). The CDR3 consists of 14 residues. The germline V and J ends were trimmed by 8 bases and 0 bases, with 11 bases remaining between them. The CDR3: CASGKQSSGNTIYF. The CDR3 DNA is TGTGCCAGCGGTAAGCAAAGCTCTGGAAACACCATATATTTT.

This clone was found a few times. In nucleotides, the CDR3 is TGTGCCAGCAGTTTTACAGGGCCCGAGCAGTACGTC. As protein: CASSFTGPEQYV. This sequence joins TRBV2 and TRBJ2-7; D is perhaps TRBD1 (6 bases). The CDR3 is 12 amino acids. Germline-derived CDR1 and CDR2 are SNHLY and FYNNEI. The V end lost 5 bases, the J end lost 6 bases, and 11 bases lay between the germline ends.

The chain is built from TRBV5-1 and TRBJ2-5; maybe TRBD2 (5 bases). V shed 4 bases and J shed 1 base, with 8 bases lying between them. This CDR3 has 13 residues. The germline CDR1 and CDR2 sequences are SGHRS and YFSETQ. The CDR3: CASSQRSQETQYF. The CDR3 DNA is TGCGCCAGCAGCCAGCGGAGCCAAGAGACCCAGTACTTC. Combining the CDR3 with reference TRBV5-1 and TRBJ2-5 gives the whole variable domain KAGVTQTPRYLIKTRGQQVTLSCSPISGHRSVSWYQQTPGQGLQFLFEYFSETQRNKGNFPGRFSGRQFSNSRSEMNVSTLELGDSALYLCASSQRSQETQYFGPGTRLLVL.